This T cell receptor (beta chain) is drawn from a study of shared clonotypes between healthy human individuals. Regarding the study as a whole: Rarefaction showed sorted-subset sequencing was incomplete despite large depth. The naive CD4 repertoires of a few donors were compared, and approximately 5.3% of clonotypes were shared. Estimated richness was generally greater in naive than memory subsets. Non-shared clonotypes displayed generation probabilities falling below those of clonotypes present in all four donors.

On this clone: Its specificity is not known.

Clones were read by immunoSEQ multiplex PCR, and TCRdb kept only the in-frame ones, dropping some. This table has some 2,500,000 clones, roughly 92% appearing once. Germline CDR1 is LGHNA and CDR2 is YSLEER. The CDR3 runs 15 residues. Trimming stripped 0 bases from V and 10 bases from J, with 16 bases between. The receptor was isolated from a man aged 18 to 29 in good health. Some clones in this sample may be carry-over from other donors' samples. Sequences were obtained from naive CD4+ T cells from PBMCs. The subset: CD45RA+ positively selected. This chain connects TRBV4-3 to TRBJ2-1; TRBD2 is a possible D gene (6 bases). The CDR3 sequence: CASSQDLGGVWEQFF. Here the CDR3 DNA reads TGCGCCAGCAGCCAAGATCTGGGCGGGGTATGGGAGCAGTTCTTC.